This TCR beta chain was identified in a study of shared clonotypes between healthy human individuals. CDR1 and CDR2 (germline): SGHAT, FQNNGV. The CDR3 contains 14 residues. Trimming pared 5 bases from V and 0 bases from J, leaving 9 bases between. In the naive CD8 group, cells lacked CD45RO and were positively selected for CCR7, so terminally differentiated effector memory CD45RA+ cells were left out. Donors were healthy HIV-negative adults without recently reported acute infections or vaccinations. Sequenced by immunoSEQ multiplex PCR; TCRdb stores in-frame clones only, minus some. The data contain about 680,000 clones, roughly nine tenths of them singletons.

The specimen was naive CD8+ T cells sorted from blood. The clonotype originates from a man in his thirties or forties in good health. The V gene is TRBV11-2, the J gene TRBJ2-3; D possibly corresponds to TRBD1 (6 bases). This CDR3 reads CASSLRGSTDTQYF. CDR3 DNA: TGTGCCAGCAGCCTAAGGGGGAGCACAGATACGCAGTATTTT.